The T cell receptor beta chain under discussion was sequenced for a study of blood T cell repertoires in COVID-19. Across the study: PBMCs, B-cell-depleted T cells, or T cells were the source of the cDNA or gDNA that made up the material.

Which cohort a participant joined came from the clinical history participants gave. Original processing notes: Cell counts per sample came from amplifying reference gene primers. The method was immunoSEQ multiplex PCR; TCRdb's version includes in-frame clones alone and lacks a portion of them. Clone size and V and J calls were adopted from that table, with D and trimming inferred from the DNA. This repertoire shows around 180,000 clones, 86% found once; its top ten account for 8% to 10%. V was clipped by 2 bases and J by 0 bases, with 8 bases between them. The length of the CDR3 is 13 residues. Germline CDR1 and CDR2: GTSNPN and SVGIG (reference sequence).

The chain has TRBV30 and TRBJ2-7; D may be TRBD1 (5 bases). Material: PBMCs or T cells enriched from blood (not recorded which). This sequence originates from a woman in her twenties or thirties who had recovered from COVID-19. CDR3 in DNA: TGTGCCTGGAGTACAGGAGCCTCCTACGAGCAGTACTTC. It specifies CAWSTGASYEQYF.